Below, 29 T cell receptor beta chains from the same sample are listed, as sequenced in a study of cytomegalovirus exposure and HLA in healthy donors. In the PCR, 60 Vbeta and 13 Jbeta primers were used. Libraries were prepared by immunoSEQ multiplex PCR; TCRdb keeps only in-frame clonotypes and omits some of them. The sample has about 200,000 clones; approximately 86% are singletons. Sequencing was done on a sample of PBMCs. The receptors were gathered from a woman under 40 in good health and CMV-seronegative.

This rearrangement joins TRBV27 to TRBJ2-7, with TRBD2 identical over 7 bases. The J segment lost 6 bases and the V segment lost 0 bases, leaving 11 bases of the junction unmatched. CDR1 and CDR2 (germline): MNHEY, SMNVEV (reference sequence). CDR3 length: 16 residues. Written as DNA, the CDR3 is TGTGCCAGCAGTTTATCTGGGGGACTACGGGTGGGCGAGCAGTACTTC. Translating it yields CASSLSGGLRVGEQYF.

This clone was seen more than once but under ten times. This rearrangement joins TRBV15 to TRBJ1-4; 9 nucleotides match TRBD1. The V gene end was trimmed by 0 bases and the J gene end by 8 bases; junction bases not matched to a gene: 4. CDR3 size: 15 residues. Germline CDR1 LNHNV, CDR2 YYDKDF (reference sequence). CDR3 DNA sequence: TGTGCCACCAGCAGAGATTTACAGGGGGCGGAAAAACTGTTTTTT. Translation: CATSRDLQGAEKLFF. Filled out from reference TRBV15 and TRBJ1-4, the complete variable domain reads DAMVIQNPRYQVTQFGKPVTLSCSQTLNHNVMYWYQQKSSQAPKLLFHYYDKDFNNEADTPDNFQSRRPNTSFCFLDIRSPGLGDTAMYLCATSRDLQGAEKLFFGSGTQLSVL.

The genes are TRBV5-1 and TRBJ2-7; no clear D. Trimming took 0 bases from V and 7 from J, leaving 14 bases between them. In germline, CDR1 is SGHRS, CDR2 YFSETQ. The CDR3 is 14 amino acids. CDR3 nucleotides: TGCGCCAGCAGCTTGGTGACTCCCACTGGGGAGCAGTACTTC. It codes for CASSLVTPTGEQYF.

This chain uses TRBV7-9 with TRBJ2-5; 10 bases fit TRBD1. Germline-derived CDR1 and CDR2 are SEHNR and FQNEAQ (reference sequence). This CDR3 has 16 residues. V was pared by 2 bases and J by 3 bases, with 6 bases of the junction left unmatched. In nucleotides, the CDR3 is TGTGCCAGCAGCTTAAGGACAGGGGGTTCGAAAGAGACCCAGTACTTC. The encoded protein is CASSLRTGGSKETQYF.

The chain recombines TRBV5-6 with TRBJ2-3; 8 bases fit TRBD1. The CDR3 length is 14 residues. V shed 3 bases and J 4 bases; nucleotides not matched to a gene: 4. The germline V gene encodes CDR1 SGHDT and CDR2 YYEEEE. The CDR3 loop reads CASSSRTGPDTQYF. In DNA form, the CDR3 reads TGTGCCAGCAGCTCAAGGACAGGGCCAGATACGCAGTATTTT.

J is TRBJ2-1 and V is TRBV9, with D perhaps matching TRBD1 (7 bases). Trimming pared 2 bases from V and 1 base from J, leaving 10 bases between. The CDR3 contains 15 residues. Germline V CDR1 and CDR2: SGDLS, YYNGEE. CDR3: CASSVQGGSYNEQFF. The CDR3, as DNA: TGTGCCAGCAGCGTCCAGGGGGGTTCCTACAATGAGCAGTTCTTC.

The V and J genes are TRBV28 and TRBJ2-7; TRBD1 aligns across 8 bases. Per germline, CDR1 MDHEN and CDR2 SYDVKM. J gave up 4 bases and V 4 bases, and 3 bases lay outside the gene matches. The CDR3 is 13 residues long. CDR3 DNA sequence: TGTGCCAGCAGTTACGGGACAGGTTACGAGCAGTACTTC. Residues: CASSYGTGYEQYF.

This chain joins TRBV12-2 and TRBJ1-2; the table's D call of TRBD1 was not tested on the DNA. TRBV12-2 is designated a pseudogene. The CDR3 contains 15 residues. CDR3 bases: TGTGCAAGTCGCTTAGTGTCATCAGGGAACTATGGCTACACCTTC. Its protein product is CASRLVSSGNYGYTF.

The chain has TRBV18 and TRBJ1-6, with a weak D call TRBD1 (6 bases). CDR3 length: 19 residues. CDR1 and CDR2 from the germline V gene are KGHSH and LQKENI. The V gene lost 0 bases and the J gene lost 5 bases, with 20 bases spanning the gap. The CDR3: CASSPPTGNRKPNNSPLHF. The CDR3, as DNA: TGTGCCAGCTCACCACCAACAGGGAACCGAAAGCCAAATAATTCACCCCTCCACTTT.

V and J are TRBV25-1 and TRBJ2-1; 10 bases align to TRBD2. Germline V gives CDR1 MGHDK, CDR2 SYGVNS. The CDR3 extends over 16 amino acids. J gave up 2 bases and V 3 bases, and 4 bases lay outside the gene matches. The CDR3 bases are TGTGCCAGCAGTGATAGCGGGAGGCCCCCCTACAATGAGCAGTTCTTC. Protein sequence: CASSDSGRPPYNEQFF.

In nucleotides, the CDR3 is TGTGCCAGCTCCGGCGGTACCACAGATACGCAGTATTTT. Translated: CASSGGTTDTQYF. The rearrangement uses TRBV18 and TRBJ2-3; unclear D gene. Germline V gene sequence: CDR1 KGHSH, CDR2 LQKENI. The CDR3 runs 13 residues. Trimming cost V 6 bases and J 2 bases, with 9 bases left between them. Using reference TRBV18 and TRBJ2-3 for the parts outside the CDR3, the full variable domain is NAGVMQNPRHLVRRRGQEARLRCSPMKGHSHVYWYRQLPEEGLKFMVYLQKENIIDESGMPKERFSAEFPKEGPSILRIQQVVRGDSAAYFCASSGGTTDTQYFGPGTRLTVL.

This chain uses TRBV5-5 with TRBJ2-7; no reliable D call. The CDR3 covers 13 residues. Germline V lookup: CDR1 SGHKS, CDR2 YYEKEE (reference sequence). V was cut by 0 bases and J by 3 bases, with 7 bases left in between. CDR3 bases: TGTGCCAGCAGCTTGGACATCCTCTACGAGCAGTACTTC. Its translation is CASSLDILYEQYF.

The rearrangement links TRBV19 to TRBJ2-1, with D possibly being TRBD1 (6 bases). CDR3 length: 16 amino acids. The germline V gene encodes CDR1 LNHDA and CDR2 SQIVND (reference sequence). V lost 4 bases and J 8 bases, leaving 21 bases between the germline ends. This chain's CDR3 is CASSTPPGHRSHEQFF. For the CDR3, the DNA is TGTGCCAGTAGTACCCCTCCGGGACACCGAAGCCATGAGCAGTTCTTC.

This clone has only one observation. DNA for the CDR3: TGTGCCAGCAGCTTCGGGGGGTACGTCTCCCGTGTTTATGGCTACACCTTC. This gives the protein CASSFGGYVSRVYGYTF. The chain uses TRBV11-2 and TRBJ1-2; a possible D gene is TRBD1 (5 bases). CDR1 is SGHAT, CDR2 FQNNGV, per germline. The CDR3 has 17 residues. Between the trimmed V and J ends, which lost 3 bases and 5 bases, there was a span of 22 bases.

This clone appeared a single time. V and J are TRBV19 and TRBJ2-2; D may be TRBD2 (5 bases). This CDR3 has 13 amino acids. Germline CDR1 reads LNHDA; CDR2 reads SQIVND (reference sequence). V was clipped by 8 bases and J by 4 bases, with 11 bases between them. CDR3 sequence (DNA): TGTGCCAGTCGGACTCGGGGCACCGGGGAGCTGTTTTTT. Amino acid sequence: CASRTRGTGELFF.

V and J are TRBV29-1 and TRBJ2-1; a weak D match, TRBD1 (6 bases). Germline V gives CDR1 SQVTM, CDR2 ANQGSEA. This CDR3 region has 12 residues. V was cut by 2 bases and J by 11 bases, with 13 bases left in between. The CDR3 is CSVELTGEQQFF. DNA for the CDR3: TGCAGCGTTGAATTGACAGGCGAACAGCAGTTCTTC.

The gene calls are TRBV19 and TRBJ2-2; TRBD2 matches at 7 bases. The CDR3 runs 16 residues. V was pared by 0 bases and J by 1 base, with 2 bases of the junction left unmatched. Germline-derived CDR1 and CDR2 are LNHDA and SQIVND (reference sequence). The CDR3 coding sequence is TGTGCCAGTAGTATAGATTGGGGGGGGAACACCGGGGAGCTGTTTTTT. Protein: CASSIDWGGNTGELFF.

As regards this clone: Other DNA sequences within the sample encode an identical CDR3. The genes are TRBV5-6 and TRBJ1-2, with a tentative D call TRBD1 (5 bases). V lost 0 bases and J lost 6, with 12 bases in between. There are 14 residues in the CDR3. CDR1 and CDR2 (germline): SGHDT, YYEEEE. The DNA for the CDR3 is TGTGCCAGCAGCTTGGCTGGCAGGGAGGATGGCTACACCTTC. Its protein is CASSLAGREDGYTF. Full variable domain (outside the CDR3, taken from reference TRBV5-6 and TRBJ1-2): DAGVTQSPTHLIKTRGQQVTLRCSPKSGHDTVSWYQQALGQGPQFIFQYYEEEERQRGNFPDRFSGHQFPNYSSELNVNALLLGDSALYLCASSLAGREDGYTFGSGTRLTVV.

This clone has only one observation. The chain couples TRBV5-6 to TRBJ1-2; 7 positions match TRBD1. Germline-derived CDR1 and CDR2 are SGHDT and YYEEEE. CDR3 length: 15 residues. Germline trimming cut 0 bases from V and 8 bases from J; bases unmatched to any gene: 10. CDR3 region: CASSLGGTGEGGYTF. As DNA, the CDR3 is TGTGCCAGCAGCTTGGGGGGAACAGGGGAAGGAGGCTACACCTTC.

The CDR3 sequence is CASSFSRGYGYEQYF. The CDR3 bases are TGCGCCAGCAGCTTCTCGCGGGGTTATGGCTACGAGCAGTACTTC. The chain employs TRBV5-1 and TRBJ2-7; possible D gene TRBD2, 6 bases. Germline CDR1 and CDR2: SGHRS and YFSETQ. This CDR3 is 15 amino acids long. The germline V and J ends were trimmed by 2 bases and 3 bases, with 15 bases remaining between them.

This chain uses TRBV5-8 with TRBJ2-1, with 9 bases identical to TRBD2. CDR1 is SGHTS and CDR2 is YDEGEE in the germline V gene. The CDR3 is 15 residues long. V shed 4 bases and J 7 bases; nucleotides not matched to a gene: 9. CDR3 amino acids: CASSAILAGLNEQFF. CDR3 DNA sequence: TGTGCCAGCAGCGCCATTCTAGCGGGATTAAATGAGCAGTTCTTC.

The chain carries TRBV14 and TRBJ2-7; no clear D. The V and J ends lost 1 base and 3 bases respectively, with 7 bases between them. The CDR3 length is 13 residues. In germline, CDR1 is SGHDN, CDR2 FVKESK. The CDR3 spells CASSQVPHYEQYF. CDR3 coding DNA: TGTGCCAGCAGCCAAGTTCCCCACTACGAGCAGTACTTC.

This clone was counted only a few times. This sequence joins TRBV7-9 and TRBJ1-1; D ambiguous. The CDR3 has 13 amino acids. The V and J ends lost 7 bases and 2 bases respectively, with 11 bases between them. Germline V gene data show CDR1 as SEHNR and CDR2 as FQNEAQ (reference sequence). CDR3 DNA sequence: TGTGCCAGCACCCCCAGCGGTAACACTGAAGCTTTCTTT. Translating gives CASTPSGNTEAFF.

This chain connects TRBV5-1 to TRBJ2-7; D remains unclear. V lost 0 bases and J 6 bases, leaving 13 bases between the germline ends. The germline CDR1 and CDR2 sequences are SGHRS and YFSETQ. This CDR3 is 14 amino acids long. For the CDR3, the DNA is TGCGCCAGCAGCTTGGAAGGTCCGAGCGCCGAGCAGTACTTC. It is translated as CASSLEGPSAEQYF.

J is TRBJ1-1 and V is TRBV28, with TRBD1 matching 9 bases. V shed 6 bases and J 4 bases; nucleotides not matched to a gene: 3. The CDR3 has 13 amino acids. In germline, CDR1 is MDHEN, CDR2 SYDVKM. In DNA form, the CDR3 reads TGTGCCAGCAGGCGACAGGGGGGCACTGAAGCTTTCTTT. Translation gives CASRRQGGTEAFF.

V gene TRBV29-1 combines with J gene TRBJ2-5; D unresolved. This CDR3 region has 13 residues. Trimming took off 3 bases at V and 0 bases at J, with 8 bases between the two ends. Germline loops: CDR1 SQVTM, CDR2 ANQGSEA. The CDR3 reads CSVDDGYQETQYF. DNA for the CDR3: TGCAGCGTTGACGACGGGTACCAAGAGACCCAGTACTTC.

The gene calls are TRBV2 and TRBJ1-1; D perhaps matches TRBD1 (5 bases). V lost 7 bases to trimming and J lost 2 bases, with 14 bases between them. CDR1 and CDR2 (germline): SNHLY, FYNNEI. The CDR3 is made up of 14 amino acids. This CDR3 is CASIMGGGNTEAFF. The CDR3 coding sequence is TGTGCCAGCATCATGGGGGGAGGAAACACTGAAGCTTTCTTT.

This chain uses TRBV2 with TRBJ1-1, with TRBD1 matching over 9 bases. After removal of 7 bases from V and 11 bases from J, the junction contained 11 bases not matched to a gene. In germline, CDR1 is SNHLY, CDR2 FYNNEI. CDR3 length: 13 residues. The CDR3 DNA sequence: TGTGCCAGCAAACCGGGACAGGGTATAGCGGCTTTCTTT. Protein product: CASKPGQGIAAFF.

The CDR3 region is CASSRYRDSEQFF. In nucleotides, the CDR3 is TGTGCCAGCAGTCGGTACAGGGACAGCGAGCAGTTCTTC. This sequence joins TRBV9 and TRBJ2-1; 7 bases are shared with TRBD1. Germline V gene sequence: CDR1 SGDLS, CDR2 YYNGEE. The CDR3 is 13 amino acids. J gave up 10 bases and V 5 bases, and 9 bases lay outside the gene matches.